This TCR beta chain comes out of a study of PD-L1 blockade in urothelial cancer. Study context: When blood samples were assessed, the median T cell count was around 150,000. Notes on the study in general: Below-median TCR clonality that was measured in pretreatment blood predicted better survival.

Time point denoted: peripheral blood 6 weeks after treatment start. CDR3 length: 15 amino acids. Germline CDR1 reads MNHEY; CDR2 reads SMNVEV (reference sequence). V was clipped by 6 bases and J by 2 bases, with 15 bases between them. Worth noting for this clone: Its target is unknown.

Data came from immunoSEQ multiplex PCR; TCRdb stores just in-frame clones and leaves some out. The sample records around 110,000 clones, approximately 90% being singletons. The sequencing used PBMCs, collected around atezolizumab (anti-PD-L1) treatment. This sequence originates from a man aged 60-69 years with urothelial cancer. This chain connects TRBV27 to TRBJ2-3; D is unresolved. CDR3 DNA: TGTGCCAGCAGACCAGGTGGGCGCTCCACAGATACGCAGTATTTT. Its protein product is CASRPGGRSTDTQYF.